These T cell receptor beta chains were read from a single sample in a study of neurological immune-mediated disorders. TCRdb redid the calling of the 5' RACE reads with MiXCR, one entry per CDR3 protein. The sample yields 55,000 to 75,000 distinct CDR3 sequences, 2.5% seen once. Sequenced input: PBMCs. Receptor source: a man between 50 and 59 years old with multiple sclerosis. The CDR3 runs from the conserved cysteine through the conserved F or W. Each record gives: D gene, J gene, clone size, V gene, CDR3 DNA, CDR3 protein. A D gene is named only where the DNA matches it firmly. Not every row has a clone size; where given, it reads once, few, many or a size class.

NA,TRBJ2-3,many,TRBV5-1,TGCGCCAGCAGCTTGAAGAGAACAGATACGCAGTATTTT,CASSLKRTDTQYF
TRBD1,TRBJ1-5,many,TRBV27,TGTGCCAGTTGGGACAGGGGGCTACGGTCGGCCCAGCATTTT,CASWDRGLRSAQHF
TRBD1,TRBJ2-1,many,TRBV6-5,TGTGCCAGCAGTTACGGCGGGACAGGGTTCAATGAGCAGTTCTTC,CASSYGGTGFNEQFF
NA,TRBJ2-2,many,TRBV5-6,TGTGCCAGCAGCTTGGGTCCCAAAAACACCGGGGAGCTGTTTTTT,CASSLGPKNTGELFF
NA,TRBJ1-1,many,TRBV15,TGTGCCACCAGCAGAGCAGTCGGAGCAGAGAACACTGAAGCTTTCTTT,CATSRAVGAENTEAFF
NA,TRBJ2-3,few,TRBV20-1,TGCAGTGCTACGCTTCAAACCCGATCAGGGGTCTTTAGCACAGATACGCAGTATTTT,CSATLQTRSGVFSTDTQYF
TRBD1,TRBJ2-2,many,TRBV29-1,TGCAGCGTTACCGGGACAGGGTATACCGGGGAGCTGTTTTTT,CSVTGTGYTGELFF
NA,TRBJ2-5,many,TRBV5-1,TGCGCCAGCGGTCTGACAGGAGACCAAGAGACCCAGTACTTC,CASGLTGDQETQYF
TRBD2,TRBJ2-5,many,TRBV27,TGTGCCAGCAGTATCCGATGGGTGCGGGGGTTGCAAGAGACCCAGTACTTC,CASSIRWVRGLQETQYF
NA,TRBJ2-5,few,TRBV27,TGTGCCAGCAGTTTTGCCCGCCCCACAAGGGTGGAGACCCAGTACTTC,CASSFARPTRVETQYF
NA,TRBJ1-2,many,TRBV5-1,TGCGCCAGCAGCTTTTACGGGACGGATTATGGCTACACCTTC,CASSFYGTDYGYTF
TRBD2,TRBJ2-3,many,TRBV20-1,TGCAGTGCCCTTAATGCCCTCGAGCGGGGGAGCACAGATACGCAGTATTTT,CSALNALERGSTDTQYF
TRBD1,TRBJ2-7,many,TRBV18,TGTGCCAGCTCACCGGACAGGGGCGAGCAGTACTTC,CASSPDRGEQYF
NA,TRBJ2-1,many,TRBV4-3,TGCGCCAGCAGCCAAGATGTCCAGAATGAGCAGTTCTTC,CASSQDVQNEQFF
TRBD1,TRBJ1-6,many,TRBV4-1,TGCGCCAGCAGCCAACGGCAGGGGGCCTCCTATAATTCACCCCTCCACTTT,CASSQRQGASYNSPLHF
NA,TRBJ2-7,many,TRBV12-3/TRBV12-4,TGTGCCAGCAGTCTAGGACAGTTTACCTACGAGCAGTACTTC,CASSLGQFTYEQYF
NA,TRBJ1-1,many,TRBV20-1,TGCAGTGCTAGAGATCGAGTTTCAGGGAGAGCTTTCTTT,CSARDRVSGRAFF
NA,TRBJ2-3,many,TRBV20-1,TGCAGTGCTATCATTGTGGCAGGCACTAGCACAGATACGCAGTATTTT,CSAIIVAGTSTDTQYF
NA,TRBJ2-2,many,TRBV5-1,TGCGCCAGCAGCTTGAAGGGGCAGGGCGGCGGGGAGCTGTTTTTT,CASSLKGQGGGELFF
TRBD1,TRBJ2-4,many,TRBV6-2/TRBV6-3,TGTGCCAGCAGTTATACATTGGGACAGGGGTCACCTAAAGGCAAAAACATTCAGTACTTC,CASSYTLGQGSPKGKNIQYF
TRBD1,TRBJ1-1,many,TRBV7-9,TGTGCCAGCAGCTTAGGAAGGGACAGCGAAGCTTTCTTT,CASSLGRDSEAFF
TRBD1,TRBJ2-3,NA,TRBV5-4,TGTGCCAGCAGCTTCAGGGGGCGCGGGGATACGCAGTATTTT,CASSFRGRGDTQYF
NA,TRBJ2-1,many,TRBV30,TGTGCCTGGAGTGTACTCCTTAATGAGCAGTTCTTC,CAWSVLLNEQFF
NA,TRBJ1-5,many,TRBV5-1,TGCGCCAGCAGTCCGTTCCCGGGAGGGAATCAGCCCCAGCATTTT,CASSPFPGGNQPQHF
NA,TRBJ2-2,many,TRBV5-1,TGCGCCAGCAGCTTTTCTAGCGCGGGGACCGGGGAGCTGTTTTTT,CASSFSSAGTGELFF
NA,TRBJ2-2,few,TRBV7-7,TGTGCCAGCAGCCGACTAGAGGCCGGGGAGCTGTTTTTT,CASSRLEAGELFF
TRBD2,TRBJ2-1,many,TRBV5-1,TGCGCCAGCAGCTCACTAGCGGGGCCCGACAATGAGCAGTTCTTC,CASSSLAGPDNEQFF
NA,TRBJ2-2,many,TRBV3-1,TGTGCCAGCACGCGGGTTGGCGGGGAGCTGTTTTTT,CASTRVGGELFF
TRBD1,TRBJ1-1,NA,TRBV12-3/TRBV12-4,TGTGCCAGCAGTCGAGGGGACAGGACCGCTTTCTTT,CASSRGDRTAFF
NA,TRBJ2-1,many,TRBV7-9,TGTGCCAGCAGTTCAGGGATGGGTAATGAGCAGTTCTTC,CASSSGMGNEQFF
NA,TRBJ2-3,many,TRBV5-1,TGCGCCAGCAGCTTGAGCACAGATACGCAGTATTTT,CASSLSTDTQYF
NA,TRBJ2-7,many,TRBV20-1,TGCAGTGCTAGATCATCAACAGAAGACGAGCAGTACTTC,CSARSSTEDEQYF
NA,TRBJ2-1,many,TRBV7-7,TGTGCCAGCAGCTCCGGACGGGGAACCTACAATGAGCAGTTCTTC,CASSSGRGTYNEQFF
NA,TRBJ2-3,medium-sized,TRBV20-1,TGCAGTGCTACCGGAGGCGCAGATACGCAGTATTTT,CSATGGADTQYF
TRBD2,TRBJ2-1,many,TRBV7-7,TGTGCCAGCAGCTTAAGCGGGGGGGCGGATGAGCAGTTCTTC,CASSLSGGADEQFF
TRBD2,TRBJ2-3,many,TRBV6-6,TGTGCCAGCAGCTTTAGCGGGGGGGCGGCAGATACGCAGTATTTT,CASSFSGGAADTQYF
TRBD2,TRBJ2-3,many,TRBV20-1,TGCAGTGCTAACTTAGCGGGGGGCACAGATACGCAGTATTTT,CSANLAGGTDTQYF
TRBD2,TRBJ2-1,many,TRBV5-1,TGCGCCAGCAGCACCCCGGGACTAGGAAACGAGCAGTTCTTC,CASSTPGLGNEQFF
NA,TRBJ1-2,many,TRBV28,TGTGCCAGCAGTTCCGAACTCAGGGGTCCGGATGGCTACACCTTC,CASSSELRGPDGYTF
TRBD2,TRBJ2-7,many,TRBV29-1,TGCAGCGTTGCCGGACTAGGAGAGTCCTACGAGCAGTACTTC,CSVAGLGESYEQYF